These 21 T cell receptor beta chains share one sample of origin, sequenced in a study of patients and donors after allogeneic stem cell transplantation (dated by TCRdb to 2020 to 2021). Library preparation used RT-PCR. The listed sequencing device is NextSeq 550. TCRdb cleaned the public reads at Q25 with fastp, built clones with MiXCR and kept in-frame beta chains. Identical CDR3 protein sequences are pooled into one entry, listed with their most common genes and DNA. The sample yields roughly 880,000 distinct CDR3 sequences; more than 15% were counted once. Roughly 6.4% of the sample belongs to the ten largest clones. Input material: blood, either unsorted or a sorted T cell fraction (not recorded which). The origin of the receptors is a human donor who was either an allogeneic HSCT recipient or a stem cell or donor lymphocyte infusion donor (not recorded which). It is not recorded whose cells these are; they may come from a transplant donor.

This clonotype appeared a few times. The chain uses TRBV20-1 and TRBJ2-1; D is uncertain. CDR1 is DFQATT and CDR2 is SNEGSKA in the germline V gene (reference sequence). The CDR3 loop spans 15 amino acids. In DNA form, the CDR3 reads TGCAGCGTCCGCGATCGGCGGTACAGTAACAATGAGCAGTTCTTC. This sequence encodes CSVRDRRYSNNEQFF.

This clonotype was recorded at least ten times. J is TRBJ2-7 and V is TRBV20-1, with D perhaps TRBD1 (5 bases). Germline V gene lookup returns CDR1 DFQATT and CDR2 SNEGSKA (reference sequence). The length of the CDR3 is 12 residues. V dropped 1 base and J dropped 4 bases, with 8 bases sitting between them. The CDR3 loop reads CSARADRYEQYF. The CDR3 DNA is TGCAGTGCTAGAGCCGACAGATACGAGCAGTACTTC.

The chain has TRBV6-5 and TRBJ2-7; the D is unclear. V was clipped by 11 bases and J by 2 bases, with 10 bases between them. The CDR3 runs to 11 residues. Germline CDR1 reads MNHEY; CDR2 reads SVGAGI. The CDR3 coding sequence is TGTGCCTGTGGACGGCCCTACGAGCAGTACTTC. This codes for CACGRPYEQYF.

This clonotype was seen only a few times. The chain links TRBV6-6 to TRBJ1-1; a possible D gene is TRBD1 (5 bases). Germline loops: CDR1 MNHNY, CDR2 SVGAGI (reference sequence). The V end lost 6 bases, the J end lost 8 bases, and 16 bases lay between the germline ends. The CDR3 contains 13 residues. The CDR3 loop reads CASRSRGRTEAFF. The CDR3, as DNA: TGTGCCAGCAGGAGCCGGGGAAGGACAGAAGCTTTCTTT.

The chain uses TRBV7-9 and TRBJ2-7; weak D call: TRBD1 (6 bases). Trimming cost V 5 bases and J 4 bases, with 12 bases left between them. The CDR3 runs 13 residues. The germline V gene has CDR1 SEHNR and CDR2 FQNEAQ (reference sequence). This chain's CDR3 is CASSHPTGYEQYF. The CDR3 region has the DNA TGTGCCAGCAGCCACCCGACAGGTTACGAGCAGTACTTC.

A few counts support this clonotype. The V and J genes are TRBV27 and TRBJ2-3; perhaps TRBD2 as D (5 bases). The CDR3 runs 16 residues. With 3 bases removed from V and 0 bases from J, the gap between germline ends came to 13 bases. The germline V gene has CDR1 MNHEY and CDR2 SMNVEV (reference sequence). The CDR3 loop is CASSLIASPSTDTQYF. For the CDR3, the DNA is TGTGCCAGCAGTTTGATTGCTAGCCCTAGCACAGATACGCAGTATTTT.

In the case of this clonotype: A single base separates this from a much larger clone, so it may be a read error. The gene calls are TRBV4-3 and TRBJ2-3; 9 positions agree with TRBD2. The CDR3 length is 17 residues. The junction had 11 bases not matched to a gene; V was cut back by 5 bases and J by 2 bases. Germline-derived CDR1 and CDR2 are LGHNA and YSLEER. The CDR3 sequence: CASSKAVAGELTDTQYF. CDR3 coding DNA: TGCGCCAGCAGCAAAGCCGTAGCGGGGGAACTCACAGATACGCAGTATTTT.

The chain links TRBV27 to TRBJ2-1, with D perhaps matching TRBD1 (5 bases). V was pared by 5 bases and J by 4 bases, with 15 bases between. Per the germline V gene, CDR1 is MNHEY and CDR2 is SMNVEV (reference sequence). The CDR3 has 15 amino acids. The DNA of the CDR3 is TGTGCCAGCAGTCCTAGGGGCGGCCATTACAATGAGCAGTTCTTC. Protein product: CASSPRGGHYNEQFF.

V gene TRBV12-3 or TRBV12-4 combines with J gene TRBJ1-2; D is ambiguous. V shed 1 base and J shed 3 bases, with 12 bases lying between them. CDR3 length equals 15 residues. The CDR3 region is CASSLGSAGYYGYTF. In DNA, the CDR3 is TGTGCCAGCAGTTTAGGATCGGCTGGATACTATGGCTACACCTTC.

For the CDR3, the DNA is TGCAGCGTTCGACAGGTCCTCTCCTACGAGCAGTACTTC. Protein product: CSVRQVLSYEQYF. The J gene is TRBJ2-7, the V gene TRBV29-1; D is possibly TRBD1 (6 bases). V gave up 5 bases and J gave up 0 bases, with 11 bases separating them. CDR3 length: 13 residues. Germline CDR1 and CDR2: SQVTM and ANQGSEA.

This clonotype was counted a few times. The chain combines TRBV6-5 with TRBJ2-3; D is undetermined. Trimming cost V 0 bases and J 2 bases, with 9 bases left between them. Germline V gives CDR1 MNHEY, CDR2 SVGAGI. This CDR3 spans 15 amino acids. The chain's CDR3 is CASSYSGESTDTQYF. CDR3 DNA sequence: TGTGCCAGCAGTTACTCTGGGGAATCCACAGATACGCAGTATTTT.

The CDR3 protein is CASSWGAAYEQYF. CDR3 DNA: TGCGCCAGCAGCTGGGGGGCAGCCTACGAGCAGTACTTC. This chain uses TRBV5-1 with TRBJ2-7; D may correspond to TRBD1 or TRBD2 (6 bases each). Trimming removed 3 bases at V and 2 bases at J, with 9 bases between. In germline, CDR1 is SGHRS, CDR2 YFSETQ. CDR3 length equals 13 residues.

The genes are TRBV5-1 and TRBJ2-1, with D perhaps TRBD1 (6 bases). Germline V gives CDR1 SGHRS, CDR2 YFSETQ. The V gene lost 4 bases and the J gene lost 6 bases, with 8 bases spanning the gap. The CDR3 is made up of 12 amino acids. The CDR3 coding sequence is TGCGCCAGCAGCCGGGACATCAATGAGCAGTTCTTC. Its translation: CASSRDINEQFF.

The chain is built from TRBV6-2 or TRBV6-3 and TRBJ2-5; TRBD1 might be the D (6 bases). The CDR3 runs 12 residues. With 6 bases removed from V and 7 bases from J, the gap between germline ends came to 12 bases. Germline loops: CDR1 MNHEY, CDR2 SVGEGT. For the CDR3, the DNA is TGTGCCAGCAGCTATTCCAGGGGGACCCAGTACTTC. Translated: CASSYSRGTQYF.

With respect to this clonotype: Germline is not matched at one junction end, which may reflect a read error. The chain is built from TRBV11-2 and TRBJ2-7; the match to TRBD2 covers 12 bases. The CDR3 loop spans 15 amino acids. From germline, CDR1 is SGHAT and CDR2 FQNNGV. The DNA of the CDR3 is TGTGCCAGCAGCTTAGATTCGACTAGCGGGAGCTCCCCAAATTTC. Its protein product is CASSLDSTSGSSPNF.

The sample holds many counts of this clonotype. The chain recombines TRBV20-1 with TRBJ2-4; TRBD2 might be the D (6 bases). Germline values: CDR1 DFQATT, CDR2 SNEGSKA (reference sequence). Trimming stripped 5 bases from V and 1 base from J, with 6 bases between. The CDR3 is made up of 12 amino acids. The chain's CDR3 is CSAAGAKNIQYF. DNA for the CDR3: TGCAGTGCTGCGGGGGCCAAAAACATTCAGTACTTC.

This rearrangement joins TRBV12-3 or TRBV12-4 to TRBJ2-7, with 7 bases identical to TRBD1. V lost 4 bases, J lost 2 bases, and 20 bases stayed unmatched. The CDR3 has 19 residues. In DNA form, the CDR3 reads TGTGCCAGCAGTTCCCGTAGGGTAAACCGGGACAGCTCAACCTACGAGCAGTACTTC. It is translated as CASSSRRVNRDSSTYEQYF.

This clonotype has more than one count but fewer than ten. The gene calls are TRBV4-1 and TRBJ1-5; D is unclear. Germline V gene data show CDR1 as MGHRA and CDR2 as YSYEKL. This CDR3 is 15 amino acids long. Trimming took 5 bases from V and 2 from J, leaving 13 bases between them. The CDR3 region is CASSTLAEGNQPQHF. In DNA, the CDR3 is TGCGCCAGCAGCACCCTGGCGGAAGGCAATCAGCCCCAGCATTTT.

This clonotype appeared many times. J is TRBJ2-1 and V is TRBV10-3; D is unresolved. The V and J ends lost 11 bases and 8 bases respectively, with 13 bases between them. From germline, CDR1 is ENHRY and CDR2 SYGVKD. This CDR3 is 11 amino acids long. CDR3 amino acids: CASTYGHEQFF. Here the CDR3 DNA reads TGTGCCTCAACCTACGGACATGAGCAGTTCTTC.

This clonotype was counted ten times or more. This sequence joins TRBV30 and TRBJ2-1, with 10 bases lining up with TRBD1. The V gene end was trimmed by 1 base and the J gene end by 6 bases; junction bases not matched to a gene: 0. CDR3 length: 13 amino acids. Germline V lookup: CDR1 GTSNPN, CDR2 SVGIG (reference sequence). The CDR3, as DNA: TGTGCCTGGAGTGGGGACAGGGGCAATGAGCAGTTCTTC. Protein sequence: CAWSGDRGNEQFF.

The gene calls are TRBV20-1 and TRBJ1-1, with 9 bases aligning to TRBD1. With V trimmed by 5 bases and J by 10 bases, 11 bases remained unmatched. From germline, CDR1 is DFQATT and CDR2 SNEGSKA (reference sequence). CDR3 length equals 13 residues. The DNA for the CDR3 is TGCAGTGCTGCCCCCGGGACAGGGAGGGGAGCTTTCTTT. Protein sequence: CSAAPGTGRGAFF.